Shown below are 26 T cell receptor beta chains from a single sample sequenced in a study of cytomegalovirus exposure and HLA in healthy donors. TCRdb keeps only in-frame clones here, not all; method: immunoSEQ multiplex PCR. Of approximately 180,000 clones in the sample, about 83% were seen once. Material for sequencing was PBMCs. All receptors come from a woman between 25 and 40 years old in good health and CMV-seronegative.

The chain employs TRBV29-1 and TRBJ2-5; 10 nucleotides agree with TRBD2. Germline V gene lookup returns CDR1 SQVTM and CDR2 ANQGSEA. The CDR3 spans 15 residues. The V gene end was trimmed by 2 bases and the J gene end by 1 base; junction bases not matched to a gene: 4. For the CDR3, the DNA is TGCAGCGTTGAACCCCTAGCGGGGGTCCAAGAGACCCAGTACTTC. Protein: CSVEPLAGVQETQYF.

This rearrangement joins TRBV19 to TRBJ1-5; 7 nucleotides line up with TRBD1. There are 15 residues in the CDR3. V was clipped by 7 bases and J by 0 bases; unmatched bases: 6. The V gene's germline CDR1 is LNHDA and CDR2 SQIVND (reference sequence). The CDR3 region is CASTRQGDSNQPQHF. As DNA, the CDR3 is TGTGCCAGTACAAGACAGGGCGATAGCAATCAGCCCCAGCATTTT.

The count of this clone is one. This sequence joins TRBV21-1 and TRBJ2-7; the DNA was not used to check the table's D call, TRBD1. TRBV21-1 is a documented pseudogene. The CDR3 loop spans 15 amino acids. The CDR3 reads CASSKGGTTAYEQYF. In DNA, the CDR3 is TGTGCCAGCAGCAAAGGGGGGACAACAGCCTACGAGCAGTACTTC.

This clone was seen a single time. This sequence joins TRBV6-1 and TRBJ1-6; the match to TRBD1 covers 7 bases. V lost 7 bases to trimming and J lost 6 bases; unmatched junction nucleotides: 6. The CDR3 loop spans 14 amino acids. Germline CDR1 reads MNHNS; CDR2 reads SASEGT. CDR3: CASMPGQLNSPLHF. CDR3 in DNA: TGTGCCAGCATGCCGGGACAGCTTAATTCACCCCTCCACTTT.

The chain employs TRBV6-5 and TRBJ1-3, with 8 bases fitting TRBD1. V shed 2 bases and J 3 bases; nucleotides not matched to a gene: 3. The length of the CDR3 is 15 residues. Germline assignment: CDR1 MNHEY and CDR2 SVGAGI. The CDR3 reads CASSYGRGLGNTIYF. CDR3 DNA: TGTGCCAGCAGTTACGGCAGGGGGCTTGGAAACACCATATATTTT.

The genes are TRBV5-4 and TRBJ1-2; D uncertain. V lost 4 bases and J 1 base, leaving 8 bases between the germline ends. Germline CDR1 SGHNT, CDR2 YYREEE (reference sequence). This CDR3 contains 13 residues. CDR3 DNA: TGTGCCAGCAGCCCCCAGAATAACTATGGCTACACCTTC. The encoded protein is CASSPQNNYGYTF.

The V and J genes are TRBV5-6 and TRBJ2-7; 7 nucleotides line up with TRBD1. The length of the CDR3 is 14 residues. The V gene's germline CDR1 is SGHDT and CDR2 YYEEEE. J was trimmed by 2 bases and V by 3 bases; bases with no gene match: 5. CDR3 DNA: TGTGCCAGCAGCTACCAGGGACAGACCTACGAGCAGTACTTC. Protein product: CASSYQGQTYEQYF.

Here the CDR3 reads CASSFETGNPYEQYF. Written as DNA, the CDR3 is TGCGCCAGCAGCTTCGAGACCGGGAACCCCTACGAGCAGTACTTC. The gene calls are TRBV5-1 and TRBJ2-7, with a tentative D call TRBD2 (5 bases). Trimming removed 2 bases at V and 2 bases at J, with 14 bases between. Looked up from germline, CDR1 is SGHRS and CDR2 is YFSETQ. The CDR3 contains 15 residues.

The CDR3 loop reads CASSIRGKQGQPQHF. CDR3 in DNA: TGTGCCAGTAGTATTAGGGGGAAGCAGGGCCAGCCCCAGCATTTT. This chain joins TRBV19 and TRBJ1-5, with D tentatively TRBD1 (6 bases). With 3 bases removed from V and 7 bases from J, the gap between germline ends came to 16 bases. There are 15 residues in the CDR3. Germline CDR1 is LNHDA and CDR2 is SQIVND (reference sequence).

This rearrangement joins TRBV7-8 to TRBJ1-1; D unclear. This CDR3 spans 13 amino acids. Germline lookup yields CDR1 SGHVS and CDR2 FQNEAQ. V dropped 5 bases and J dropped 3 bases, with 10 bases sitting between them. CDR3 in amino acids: CASSERVDTEAFF. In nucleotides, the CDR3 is TGTGCCAGCAGCGAGAGGGTGGACACTGAAGCTTTCTTT.

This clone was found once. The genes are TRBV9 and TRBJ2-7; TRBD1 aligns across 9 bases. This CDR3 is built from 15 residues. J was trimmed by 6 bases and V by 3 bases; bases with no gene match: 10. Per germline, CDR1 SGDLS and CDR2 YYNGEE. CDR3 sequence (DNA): TGTGCCAGCAGCGGCGTACCGGGACAGGGCGGCGAGCAGTACTTC. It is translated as CASSGVPGQGGEQYF.

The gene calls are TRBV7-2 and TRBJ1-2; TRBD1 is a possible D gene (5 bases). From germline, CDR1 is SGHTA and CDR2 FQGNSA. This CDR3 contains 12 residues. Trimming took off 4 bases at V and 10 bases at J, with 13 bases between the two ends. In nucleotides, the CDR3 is TGTGCCAGCAGCTACTTGACAGAAGACTACACCTTC. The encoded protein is CASSYLTEDYTF.

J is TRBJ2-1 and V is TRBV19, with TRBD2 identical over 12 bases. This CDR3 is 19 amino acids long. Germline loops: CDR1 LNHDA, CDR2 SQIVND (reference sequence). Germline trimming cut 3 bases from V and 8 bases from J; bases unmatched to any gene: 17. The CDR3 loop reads CASSILTSGRTSGMDEQFF. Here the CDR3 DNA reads TGTGCCAGTAGTATCCTAACTAGCGGGAGGACCTCGGGGATGGATGAGCAGTTCTTC. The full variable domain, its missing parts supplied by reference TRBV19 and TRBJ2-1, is DGGITQSPKYLFRKEGQNVTLSCEQNLNHDAMYWYRQDPGQGLRLIYYSQIVNDFQKGDIAEGYSVSREKKESFPLTVTSAQKNPTAFYLCASSILTSGRTSGMDEQFFGPGTRLTVL.

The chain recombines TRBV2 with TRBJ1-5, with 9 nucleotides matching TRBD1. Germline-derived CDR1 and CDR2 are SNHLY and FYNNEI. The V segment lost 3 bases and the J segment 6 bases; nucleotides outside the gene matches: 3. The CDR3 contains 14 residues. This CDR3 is CASSETGGGQPQHF. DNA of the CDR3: TGTGCCAGCAGTGAGACAGGGGGTGGTCAGCCCCAGCATTTT.

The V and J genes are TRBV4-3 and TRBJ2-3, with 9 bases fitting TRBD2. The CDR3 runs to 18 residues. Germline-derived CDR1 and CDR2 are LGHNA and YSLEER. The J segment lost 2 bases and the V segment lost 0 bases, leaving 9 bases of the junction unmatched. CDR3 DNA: TGCGCCAGCAGCCAAGATGAAGGCGCTAGCGGGAACACAGATACGCAGTATTTT. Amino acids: CASSQDEGASGNTDTQYF.

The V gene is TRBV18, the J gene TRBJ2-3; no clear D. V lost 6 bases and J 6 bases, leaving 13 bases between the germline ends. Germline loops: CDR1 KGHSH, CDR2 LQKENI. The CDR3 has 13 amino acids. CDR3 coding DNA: TGTGCCAGCTCCCCTCGTCAAGCCGATACGCAGTATTTT. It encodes CASSPRQADTQYF. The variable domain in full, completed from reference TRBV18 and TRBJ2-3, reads NAGVMQNPRHLVRRRGQEARLRCSPMKGHSHVYWYRQLPEEGLKFMVYLQKENIIDESGMPKERFSAEFPKEGPSILRIQQVVRGDSAAYFCASSPRQADTQYFGPGTRLTVL.

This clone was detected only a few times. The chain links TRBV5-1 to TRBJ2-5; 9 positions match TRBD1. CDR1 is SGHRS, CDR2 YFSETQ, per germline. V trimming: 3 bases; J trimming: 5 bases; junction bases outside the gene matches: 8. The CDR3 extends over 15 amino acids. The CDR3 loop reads CASSSLQGAKETQYF. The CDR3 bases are TGCGCCAGCAGCTCTTTACAGGGGGCGAAGGAGACCCAGTACTTC.

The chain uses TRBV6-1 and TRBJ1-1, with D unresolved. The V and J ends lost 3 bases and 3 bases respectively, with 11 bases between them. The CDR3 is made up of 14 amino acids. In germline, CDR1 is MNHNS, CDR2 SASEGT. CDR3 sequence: CASSEASVHTEAFF. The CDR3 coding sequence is TGTGCCAGCAGTGAGGCTAGTGTTCACACTGAAGCTTTCTTT.

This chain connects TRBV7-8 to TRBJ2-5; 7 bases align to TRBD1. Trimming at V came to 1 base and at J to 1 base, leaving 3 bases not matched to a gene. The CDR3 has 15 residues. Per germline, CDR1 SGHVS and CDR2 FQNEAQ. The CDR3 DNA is TGTGCCAGCAGCTTAGGGGGGACAGTCCAAGAGACCCAGTACTTC. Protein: CASSLGGTVQETQYF.

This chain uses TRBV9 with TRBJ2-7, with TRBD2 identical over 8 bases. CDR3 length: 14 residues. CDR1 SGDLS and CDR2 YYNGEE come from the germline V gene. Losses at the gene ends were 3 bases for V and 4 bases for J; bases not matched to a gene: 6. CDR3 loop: CASSAGSGAYEQYF. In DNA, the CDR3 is TGTGCCAGCAGCGCGGGTAGCGGGGCATACGAGCAGTACTTC.

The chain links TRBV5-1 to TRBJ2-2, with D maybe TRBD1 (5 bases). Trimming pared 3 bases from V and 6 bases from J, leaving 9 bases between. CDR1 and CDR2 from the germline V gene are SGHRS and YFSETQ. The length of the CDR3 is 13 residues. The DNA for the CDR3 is TGCGCCAGCAGCTCACAGGTCTCCGGGGAGCTGTTTTTT. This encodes CASSSQVSGELFF.

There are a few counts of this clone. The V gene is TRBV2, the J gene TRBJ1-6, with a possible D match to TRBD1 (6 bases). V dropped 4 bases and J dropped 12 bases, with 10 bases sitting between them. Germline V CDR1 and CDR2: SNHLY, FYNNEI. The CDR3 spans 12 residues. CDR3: CASSVLQGPLHF. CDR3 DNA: TGTGCCAGCAGTGTCCTACAGGGACCCCTCCACTTT.

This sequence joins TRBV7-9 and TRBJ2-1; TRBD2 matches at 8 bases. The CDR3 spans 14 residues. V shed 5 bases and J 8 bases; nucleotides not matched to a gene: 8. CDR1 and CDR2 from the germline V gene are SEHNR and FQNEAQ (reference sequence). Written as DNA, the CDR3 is TGTGCCAGCAGCCAGGGACTAGACCACTATGAGCAGTTCTTC. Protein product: CASSQGLDHYEQFF.

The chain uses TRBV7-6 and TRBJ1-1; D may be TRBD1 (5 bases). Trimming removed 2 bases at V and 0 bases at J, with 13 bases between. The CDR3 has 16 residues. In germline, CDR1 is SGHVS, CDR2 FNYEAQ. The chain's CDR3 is CASSLLDTLMNTEAFF. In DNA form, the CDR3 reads TGTGCCAGCAGCTTACTGGACACTCTCATGAACACTGAAGCTTTCTTT.

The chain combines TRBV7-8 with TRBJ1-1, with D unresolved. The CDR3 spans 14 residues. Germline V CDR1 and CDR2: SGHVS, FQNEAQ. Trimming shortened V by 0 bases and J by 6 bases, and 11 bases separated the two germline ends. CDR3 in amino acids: CASSLAENLPEAFF. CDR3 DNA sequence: TGTGCCAGCAGCTTAGCAGAAAACCTACCTGAAGCTTTCTTT.

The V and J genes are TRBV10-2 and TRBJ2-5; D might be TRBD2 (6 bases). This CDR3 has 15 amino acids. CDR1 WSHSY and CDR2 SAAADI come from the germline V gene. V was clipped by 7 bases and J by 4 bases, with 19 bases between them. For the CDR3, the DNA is TGCGCCAGCATGGATGGCGGGGCGACGGCAGAGACCCAGTACTTC. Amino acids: CASMDGGATAETQYF.